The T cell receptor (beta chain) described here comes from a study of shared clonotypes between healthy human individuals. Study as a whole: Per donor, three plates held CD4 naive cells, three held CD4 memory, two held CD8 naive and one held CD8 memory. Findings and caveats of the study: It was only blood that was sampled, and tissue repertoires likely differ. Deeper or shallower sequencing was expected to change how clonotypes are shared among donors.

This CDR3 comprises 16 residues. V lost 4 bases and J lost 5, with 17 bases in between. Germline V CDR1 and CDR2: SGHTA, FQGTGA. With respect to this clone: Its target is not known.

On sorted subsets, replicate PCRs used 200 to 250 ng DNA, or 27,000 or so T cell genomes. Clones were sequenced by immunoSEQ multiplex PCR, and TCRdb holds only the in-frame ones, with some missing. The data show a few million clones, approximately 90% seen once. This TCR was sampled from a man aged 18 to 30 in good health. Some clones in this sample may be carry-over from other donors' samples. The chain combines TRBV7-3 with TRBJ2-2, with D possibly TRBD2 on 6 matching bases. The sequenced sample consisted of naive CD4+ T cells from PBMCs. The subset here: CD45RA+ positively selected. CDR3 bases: TGTGCCAGCAGCTACCCCCCAGGCGGAGGGACCGGGGAGCTGTTTTTT. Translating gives CASSYPPGGGTGELFF.